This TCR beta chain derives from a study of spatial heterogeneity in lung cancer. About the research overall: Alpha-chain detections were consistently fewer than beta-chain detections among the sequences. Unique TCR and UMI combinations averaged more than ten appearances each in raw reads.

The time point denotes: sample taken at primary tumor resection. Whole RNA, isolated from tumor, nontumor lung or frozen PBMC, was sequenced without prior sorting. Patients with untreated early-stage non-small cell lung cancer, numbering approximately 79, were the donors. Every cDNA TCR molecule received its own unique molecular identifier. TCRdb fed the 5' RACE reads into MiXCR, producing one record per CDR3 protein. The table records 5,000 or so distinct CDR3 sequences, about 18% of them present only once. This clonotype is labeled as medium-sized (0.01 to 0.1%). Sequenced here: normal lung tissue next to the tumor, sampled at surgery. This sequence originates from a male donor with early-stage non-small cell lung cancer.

The CDR3 loop is CASNIDRLDTQYF. The CDR3 DNA follows: TGTGCCAGCAATATTGACAGGTTAGATACGCAGTATTTT. This chain connects TRBV6-1 to TRBJ2-3; weak D call: TRBD1 (6 bases). Germline-derived CDR1 and CDR2 are MNHNS and SASEGT. CDR3 size: 13 residues. Trimming took 7 bases from V and 5 from J, leaving 13 bases between them.